This TCR beta chain is drawn from a study of T cells after yellow fever vaccination. Across the whole study: Where fractions had low cell numbers, libraries were prepared from them with the SMART-Seq v4 Ultra Low Input RNA kit. The study's findings and limits: CD4 and CD8 compartments shared a small share of clonotypes.

A 5'RACE template-switching step, the method used to make TCR cDNA, added a universal primer site and UMIs. TCRdb ran MiXCR on the 5' RACE reads and lists one entry per CDR3 protein. Counted here are about 300,000 distinct CDR3 sequences, about 6.6% occurring once; the ten biggest clones make up 15% to 20%. Notes on this clonotype: Its antigen remains unidentified.

The clonotype originates from a man younger than 35 who received the YFV17D yellow fever vaccine. Specimen: PBMCs, collected 45 days after the first yellow fever vaccination.

CDR3 protein: CASSLVPGFDGQPQHF. CDR3 nucleotides: TGTGCCAGCAGCTTAGTTCCAGGGTTTGACGGTCAGCCCCAGCATTTT. The chain links TRBV7-2 to TRBJ1-5, with D perhaps TRBD1 (5 bases). The CDR3 extends over 16 amino acids. Germline CDR1 is SGHTA and CDR2 is FQGNSA. The V end was cut by 1 base, the J end by 6 bases, with 16 bases between.